Listed here are 27 T cell receptor beta chains from one sample, sequenced in a study of T cell responses to AZD1222 COVID-19 vaccine. Sequencing was performed with immunoSEQ multiplex PCR; in TCRdb, only in-frame clones are kept and a portion is missing. The profile covers roughly 150,000 clones, with approximately 92% appearing a single time and approximately 7% taken by the ten largest. The starting material was peripheral blood, obtained 28 days after the second AZD1222 dose. The receptor source for this set is an adult who received the AZD1222 COVID-19 vaccine.

A single count supports this clone. The chain links TRBV19 to TRBJ2-3, with TRBD2 matching 9 bases. Germline V gene sequence: CDR1 LNHDA, CDR2 SQIVND (reference sequence). Trimming removed 3 bases from V and 5 bases from J; junction bases left unmatched: 15. The CDR3 covers 18 residues. CDR3 protein: CASSIIGGGAGTKDTQYF. The CDR3 DNA reads as TGTGCCAGTAGTATTATAGGCGGGGGGGCTGGAACAAAAGATACGCAGTATTTT.

The CDR3 sequence: CASSRIYGGLNTGELFF. In DNA form, the CDR3 reads TGCGCCAGCAGCCGAATCTACGGGGGCCTGAACACCGGGGAGCTGTTTTTT. V and J are TRBV5-1 and TRBJ2-2; D is perhaps TRBD1 or TRBD2 (6 bases each). V dropped 4 bases and J dropped 1 base, with 17 bases sitting between them. The CDR3 is 17 amino acids. The germline CDR1 and CDR2 sequences are SGHRS and YFSETQ.

The V gene is TRBV7-2, the J gene TRBJ1-2; 7 bases fit TRBD1. CDR1 and CDR2 from the germline V gene are SGHTA and FQGNSA. V gave up 4 bases and J gave up 4 bases; unmatched junction bases: 6. There are 14 residues in the CDR3. The CDR3 bases are TGTGCCAGCAGCTACCGGGACAGTTTCTATGGCTACACCTTC. The encoded protein is CASSYRDSFYGYTF.

The J gene is TRBJ1-3, the V gene TRBV5-4, with 7 positions matching TRBD1. Per germline, CDR1 SGHNT and CDR2 YYREEE (reference sequence). V lost 4 bases and J lost 2; bases outside the gene matches: 3. The CDR3 contains 14 residues. This chain's CDR3 is CASSDRAAGNTIYF. The DNA of the CDR3 is TGTGCCAGCAGCGACAGGGCTGCTGGAAACACCATATATTTT.

The J gene is TRBJ2-1, the V gene TRBV10-1, with 9 bases that match TRBD1. This CDR3 contains 22 residues. CDR1 WNHNN and CDR2 SYGVQD come from the germline V gene (reference sequence). Trimming took 6 bases from V and 14 from J; bases not matched to a gene: 38. The CDR3 spells CASRAAPFPQDRGPFQAKGEFF. DNA of the CDR3: TGCGCCAGCAGGGCGGCCCCTTTCCCCCAGGACAGGGGTCCTTTTCAGGCCAAAGGCGAGTTCTTC.

The chain joins TRBV5-6 to TRBJ1-2; no clear D gene. CDR1 is SGHDT and CDR2 is YYEEEE in the germline V gene. The V end lost 4 bases, the J end lost 3 bases, and 16 bases lay between the germline ends. The CDR3 totals 15 residues. Here the CDR3 DNA reads TGTGCCAGCAGCCATAACCCAAGCGTGGACTATGGCTACACCTTC. It is translated as CASSHNPSVDYGYTF.

CDR3 amino acids: CASSKYNEQFF. The CDR3 nucleotides are TGTGCCAGCAGCAAGTACAATGAGCAGTTCTTC. The gene calls are TRBV21-1 and TRBJ2-1. TRBV21-1 is a known pseudogene. The CDR3 loop spans 11 amino acids.

The CDR3 loop reads CASSDPGARGYTF. CDR3 DNA: TGTGCCAGCAGTGATCCGGGGGCTCGTGGCTACACCTTC. The chain links TRBV12-3 or TRBV12-4 to TRBJ1-2, with a weak D call TRBD1 (6 bases). This CDR3 region has 13 residues. V was trimmed by 5 bases and J by 7 bases, leaving 14 bases between them.

This chain uses TRBV29-1 with TRBJ2-3; TRBD1 aligns across 8 bases. The germline CDR1 and CDR2 sequences are SQVTM and ANQGSEA. The CDR3 loop spans 12 amino acids. With 6 bases clipped from V and 6 bases from J, the junction kept 5 bases outside the gene matches. CDR3 in amino acids: CSVRTGMDTQYF. The DNA for the CDR3 is TGCAGCGTGAGGACAGGGATGGATACGCAGTATTTT.

The chain links TRBV6-5 to TRBJ1-2, with D possibly TRBD1 on 6 matching bases. Germline CDR1 MNHEY, CDR2 SVGAGI. CDR3 size: 11 residues. V lost 11 bases and J lost 5, with 12 bases in between. The CDR3: CAAQGGYGYTF. DNA for the CDR3: TGTGCCGCACAGGGCGGGTATGGCTACACCTTC.

The chain has TRBV11-3 and TRBJ2-5; 9 bases align to TRBD1. The CDR3 consists of 15 residues. Germline-derived CDR1 and CDR2 are SGHNT and YENEEA. The junction had 4 bases not matched to a gene; V was cut back by 0 bases and J by 5 bases. The CDR3 DNA reads TGTGCCAGCAGCTTAGAGGGACAGGGATACGAGACCCAGTACTTC. Translation gives CASSLEGQGYETQYF.

V is TRBV19 and J is TRBJ1-5; D is possibly TRBD1 (5 bases). Trimming shortened V by 6 bases and J by 3 bases, and 15 bases separated the two germline ends. CDR3 size: 15 residues. Germline V gives CDR1 LNHDA, CDR2 SQIVND (reference sequence). The CDR3 DNA follows: TGTGCCAGTAGGCCCGGGACCTCCAACAATCAGCCCCAGCATTTT. It translates to CASRPGTSNNQPQHF.

The J gene is TRBJ1-2, the V gene TRBV4-1, with D possibly being TRBD1 (6 bases). Trimming cost V 3 bases and J 3 bases, with 20 bases left between them. Germline V CDR1 and CDR2: MGHRA, YSYEKL. The CDR3 extends over 17 amino acids. CDR3 residues: CASSHTGFRSSHYGYTF. CDR3 nucleotides: TGCGCCAGCAGCCATACAGGGTTTAGATCAAGCCACTATGGCTACACCTTC.

The chain carries TRBV7-2 and TRBJ1-2; TRBD1 matches 9 bases. The length of the CDR3 is 13 residues. The V and J ends lost 5 bases and 3 bases, in that order; junction bases with no gene match: 1. In germline, CDR1 is SGHTA, CDR2 FQGNSA. The CDR3 DNA reads as TGTGCCAGCAGCCGGGACAGGGACTATGGCTACACCTTC. Translation: CASSRDRDYGYTF.

This chain's CDR3 is CASSGPGTSGGAITDTQYF. The CDR3 DNA is TGTGCCAGCAGTGGCCCCGGGACTAGCGGGGGGGCCATCACAGATACGCAGTATTTT. V is TRBV6-1 and J is TRBJ2-3; 16 bases are shared with TRBD2. CDR1 and CDR2 from the germline V gene are MNHNS and SASEGT. The V and J ends lost 4 bases and 2 bases, in that order; junction bases with no gene match: 9. The CDR3 extends over 19 amino acids.

J is TRBJ2-1 and V is TRBV27; D might be TRBD2 (5 bases). The CDR3 sequence is 14 residues long. V was cut by 2 bases and J by 4 bases, with 9 bases left in between. Germline assignment: CDR1 MNHEY and CDR2 SMNVEV (reference sequence). The CDR3 protein is CASSLIAHYNEQFF. CDR3 bases: TGTGCCAGCAGTTTAATAGCGCATTACAATGAGCAGTTCTTC.

Comment on this clone: In the same sample, other DNA sequences code for this CDR3. The rearrangement links TRBV15 to TRBJ1-6; D is perhaps TRBD1 (6 bases). The CDR3 covers 15 residues. Germline loops: CDR1 LNHNV, CDR2 YYDKDF (reference sequence). Trimming pared 5 bases from V and 5 bases from J, leaving 13 bases between. The CDR3 bases are TGTGCCACCAGCCGAGGACAGACGGATAATTCACCCCTCCACTTT. Amino acids: CATSRGQTDNSPLHF.

The genes are TRBV19 and TRBJ1-1; D gene ambiguous. The length of the CDR3 is 12 residues. Trimming shortened V by 4 bases and J by 1 base, and 4 bases separated the two germline ends. Germline V CDR1 and CDR2: LNHDA, SQIVND (reference sequence). The chain's CDR3 is CASSKKNTEAFF. Written as DNA, the CDR3 is TGTGCCAGTAGTAAGAAGAACACTGAAGCTTTCTTT.

The rearrangement links TRBV7-9 to TRBJ1-1; perhaps TRBD1 as D (5 bases). The CDR3 has 11 residues. CDR1 is SEHNR and CDR2 is FQNEAQ in the germline V gene (reference sequence). V dropped 5 bases and J dropped 10 bases, with 11 bases sitting between them. The CDR3 region is CASSPFRGAFF. The CDR3, as DNA: TGTGCCAGCAGCCCCTTTAGGGGAGCTTTCTTT.

V gene TRBV7-9 combines with J gene TRBJ1-1; possibly TRBD1 for D (5 bases). Trimming removed 3 bases from V and 5 bases from J, with 16 bases in between. The CDR3 is made up of 15 amino acids. Per the germline V gene, CDR1 is SEHNR and CDR2 is FQNEAQ (reference sequence). The CDR3 DNA sequence: TGTGCCAGCAGCTTTACGCGCAGGGAGAGTACTGAAGCTTTCTTT. Its translation is CASSFTRRESTEAFF.

The chain is built from TRBV6-1 and TRBJ1-3; D gene unclear. There are 15 residues in the CDR3. V lost 3 bases and J 0 bases, leaving 9 bases between the germline ends. Germline V CDR1 and CDR2: MNHNS, SASEGT. This CDR3 reads CASSDRPFSGNTIYF. The CDR3 DNA reads as TGTGCCAGCAGTGATCGCCCCTTCTCTGGAAACACCATATATTTT.

This chain links TRBV6-2 or TRBV6-3 with TRBJ2-3; the D gene could be TRBD1 or TRBD2 (5 bases each). This CDR3 has 14 residues. Trimming left V 5 bases short and J 0 bases short, with 9 bases between. Germline CDR1 and CDR2: MNHEY and SVGEGT. CDR3 sequence reads: CASSRRDSTDTQYF. Here the CDR3 DNA reads TGTGCCAGCAGTCGCAGGGACAGCACAGATACGCAGTATTTT.

CDR3 residues: CASSMSGEQFF. The CDR3 DNA follows: TGTGCCAGTAGTATGTCCGGGGAGCAGTTCTTC. The J gene is TRBJ2-1, the V gene TRBV19; D call uncertain. V was cut by 3 bases and J by 10 bases, with 7 bases left in between. The germline gives CDR1 LNHDA, CDR2 SQIVND (reference sequence). The CDR3 length is 11 residues.

This clone was observed once. The chain has TRBV7-9 and TRBJ2-7; 14 bases are shared with TRBD2. Trimming took 4 bases from V and 2 from J; bases not matched to a gene: 7. The germline V gene encodes CDR1 SEHNR and CDR2 FQNEAQ (reference sequence). The CDR3 sequence is 17 residues long. CDR3 amino acids: CASSSGLAGDGAYEQYF. DNA of the CDR3: TGTGCCAGCAGCTCGGGACTAGCGGGGGATGGGGCCTACGAGCAGTACTTC.

The chain links TRBV7-6 to TRBJ2-7; no clear D gene. The germline V gene has CDR1 SGHVS and CDR2 FNYEAQ. V was shortened by 2 bases and J by 0 bases, with 8 bases between the two germline ends. The CDR3 has 14 residues. CDR3 loop: CASSLRPSSYEQYF. The DNA for the CDR3 is TGTGCCAGCAGCTTACGGCCCTCCTCCTACGAGCAGTACTTC.

The rearrangement links TRBV7-2 to TRBJ2-3, with 7 bases lining up with TRBD1. V gave up 2 bases and J gave up 5 bases; unmatched junction bases: 13. This CDR3 has 17 residues. Germline V lookup: CDR1 SGHTA, CDR2 FQGNSA. The CDR3 coding sequence is TGTGCCAGCAGCTTAAGACAGATAACAGGGGTCCTAGATACGCAGTATTTT. Encoded protein: CASSLRQITGVLDTQYF.

The CDR3 region is CASSSRQGIYGYTF. The CDR3, as DNA: TGTGCCAGCAGTTCTCGACAGGGGATATATGGCTACACCTTC. This chain links TRBV6-5 with TRBJ1-2, with 8 bases aligning to TRBD1. The V gene's germline CDR1 is MNHEY and CDR2 SVGAGI. Trimming took 4 bases from V and 5 from J; bases not matched to a gene: 6. The CDR3 extends over 14 amino acids.